This TCR beta chain came from a study of blood T cells in healthy people across ages. This clonotype occurred many times. A sample-barcoded 5' primer and a J-beta primer mix were used in a second PCR of about 7 to 11 cycles. A single record per CDR3 protein comes from TCRdb applying MiXCR to the 5' RACE reads. Of about 670,000 distinct CDR3 sequences listed, approximately 52% are singletons. Sequencing was carried out using blood. This TCR derives from a woman aged 80 or older in good health.

The CDR3 DNA reads TGTGCCAGCAGCCCCCCTTTCACAGATACGCAGTATTTT. This codes for CASSPPFTDTQYF. The chain is built from TRBV7-2 and TRBJ2-3; the D is unclear. In germline, CDR1 is SGHTA, CDR2 FQGNSA. V was pared by 5 bases and J by 2 bases, with 8 bases between. The CDR3 is 13 amino acids.